This T cell receptor beta chain was identified during a study of cytomegalovirus exposure and HLA in healthy donors. V lost 6 bases, J lost 9 bases, and 9 bases stayed unmatched. The length of the CDR3 is 14 residues. Germline V gene data show CDR1 as MNHEY and CDR2 as SMNVEV (reference sequence). Study-level points and caveats: Beyond CMV serostatus, there was no information to go on about immune exposure.

As to this clone: What it binds is not known.

The PCR made use of 60 Vbeta and 13 Jbeta primers. Repertoires were generated with immunoSEQ multiplex PCR, while TCRdb's copy carries only in-frame clones and drops some. Of 130,000 or so clones in the sample, around two thirds were seen once. This receptor was obtained from a woman aged 40 to 50 in good health and CMV-seropositive. The chain links TRBV27 to TRBJ2-2; 8 bases are shared with TRBD2. Sequenced input: PBMCs. The CDR3, as DNA: TGTGCCAGCAGGTCGGGACTAGAAGGCCGGGAGCTGTTTTTT. Translating gives CASRSGLEGRELFF.